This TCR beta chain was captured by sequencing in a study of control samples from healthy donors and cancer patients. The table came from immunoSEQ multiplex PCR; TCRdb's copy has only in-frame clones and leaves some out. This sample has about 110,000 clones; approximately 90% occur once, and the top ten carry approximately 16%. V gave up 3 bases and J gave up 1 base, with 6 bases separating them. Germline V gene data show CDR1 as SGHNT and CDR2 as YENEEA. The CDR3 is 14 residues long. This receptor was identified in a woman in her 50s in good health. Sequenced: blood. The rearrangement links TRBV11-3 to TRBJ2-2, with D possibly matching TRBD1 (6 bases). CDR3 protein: CASSLTGNTGELFF. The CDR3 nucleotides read TGTGCCAGCAGCTTGACAGGGAACACCGGGGAGCTGTTTTTT. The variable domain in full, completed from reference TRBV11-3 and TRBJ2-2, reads EAGVVQSPRYKIIEKKQPVAFWCNPISGHNTLYWYLQNLGQGPELLIRYENEEAVDDSQLPKDRFSAERLKGVDSTLKIQPAELGDSAVYLCASSLTGNTGELFFGEGSRLTVL.